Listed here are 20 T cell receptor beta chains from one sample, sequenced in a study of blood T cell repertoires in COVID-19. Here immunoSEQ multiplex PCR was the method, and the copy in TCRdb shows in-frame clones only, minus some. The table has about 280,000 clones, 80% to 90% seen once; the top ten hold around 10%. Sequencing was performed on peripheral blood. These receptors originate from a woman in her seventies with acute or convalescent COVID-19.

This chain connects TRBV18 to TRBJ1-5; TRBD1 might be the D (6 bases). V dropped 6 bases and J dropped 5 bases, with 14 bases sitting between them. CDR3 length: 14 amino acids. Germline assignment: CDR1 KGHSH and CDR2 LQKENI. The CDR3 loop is CASSTGFRDQPQHF. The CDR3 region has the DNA TGTGCCAGCTCGACAGGATTTCGGGATCAGCCCCAGCATTTT.

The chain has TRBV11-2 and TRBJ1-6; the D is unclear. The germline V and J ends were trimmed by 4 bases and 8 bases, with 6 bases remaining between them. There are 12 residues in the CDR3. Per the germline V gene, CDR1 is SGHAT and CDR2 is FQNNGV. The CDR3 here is CASSSFDSPLHF. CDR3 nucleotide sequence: TGTGCCAGCAGCTCGTTCGATTCACCCCTCCACTTT. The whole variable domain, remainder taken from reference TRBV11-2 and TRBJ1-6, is EAGVAQSPRYKIIEKRQSVAFWCNPISGHATLYWYQQILGQGPKLLIQFQNNGVVDDSQLPKDRFSAERLKGVDSTLKIQPAKLEDSAVYLCASSSFDSPLHFGNGTRLTVT.

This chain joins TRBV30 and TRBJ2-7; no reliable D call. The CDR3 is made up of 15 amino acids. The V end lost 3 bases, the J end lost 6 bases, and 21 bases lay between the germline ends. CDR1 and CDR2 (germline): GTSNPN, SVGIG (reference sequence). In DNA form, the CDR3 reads TGTGCCTGGAGCTTCGACGGGTTCACCGCCTCCGAGCAGTACTTC. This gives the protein CAWSFDGFTASEQYF.

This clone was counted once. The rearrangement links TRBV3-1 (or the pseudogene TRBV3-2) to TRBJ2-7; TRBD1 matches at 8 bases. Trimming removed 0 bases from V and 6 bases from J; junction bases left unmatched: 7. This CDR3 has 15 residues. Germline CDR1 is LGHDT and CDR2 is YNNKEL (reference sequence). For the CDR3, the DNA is TGTGCCAGCAGCCAAGAAGGGACAGGATCCGCCGAGCAGTACTTC. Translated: CASSQEGTGSAEQYF.

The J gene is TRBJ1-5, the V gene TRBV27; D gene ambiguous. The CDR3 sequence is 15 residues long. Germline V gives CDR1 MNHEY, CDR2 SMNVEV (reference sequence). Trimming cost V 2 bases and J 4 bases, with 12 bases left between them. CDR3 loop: CASSLGGRTNQPQHF. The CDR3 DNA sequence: TGTGCCAGCAGTTTAGGAGGCAGGACTAATCAGCCCCAGCATTTT.

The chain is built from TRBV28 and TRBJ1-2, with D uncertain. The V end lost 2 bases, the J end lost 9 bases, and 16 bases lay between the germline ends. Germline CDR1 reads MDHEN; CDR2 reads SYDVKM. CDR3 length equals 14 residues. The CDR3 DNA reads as TGTGCCAGCAGTTTAGGGCCAGCCGGCCGGAGCTACACCTTC. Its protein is CASSLGPAGRSYTF.

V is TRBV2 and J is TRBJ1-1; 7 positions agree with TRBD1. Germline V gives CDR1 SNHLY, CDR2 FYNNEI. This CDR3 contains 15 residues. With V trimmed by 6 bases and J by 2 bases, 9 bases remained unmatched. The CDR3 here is CASRSQAGGNTEAFF. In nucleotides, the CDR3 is TGTGCCAGCAGATCTCAAGCAGGGGGAAACACTGAAGCTTTCTTT.

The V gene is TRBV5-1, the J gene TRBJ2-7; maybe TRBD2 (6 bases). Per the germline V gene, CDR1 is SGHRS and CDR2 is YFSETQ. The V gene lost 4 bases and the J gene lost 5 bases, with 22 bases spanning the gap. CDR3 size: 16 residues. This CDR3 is CASSLIPLAGYDEQYF. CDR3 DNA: TGCGCCAGCAGCCTTATCCCCTTGGCGGGGTACGACGAGCAGTACTTC.

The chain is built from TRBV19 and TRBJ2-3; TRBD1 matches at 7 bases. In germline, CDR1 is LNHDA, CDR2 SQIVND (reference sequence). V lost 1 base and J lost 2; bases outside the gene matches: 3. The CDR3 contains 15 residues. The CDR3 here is CASSIGGGNTDTQYF. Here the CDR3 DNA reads TGTGCCAGTAGTATAGGAGGGGGCAACACAGATACGCAGTATTTT.

Here the CDR3 DNA reads TGTGCCAGCAGTGGTCCCTTAACTAATGAAAAACTGTTTTTT. Protein product: CASSGPLTNEKLFF. V gene TRBV25-1 combines with J gene TRBJ1-4, with D unclear. The CDR3 is made up of 14 amino acids. Germline assignment: CDR1 MGHDK and CDR2 SYGVNS. V was cut by 4 bases and J by 1 base, with 7 bases left in between. Full variable domain (missing parts from reference TRBV25-1 and TRBJ1-4): EADIYQTPRYLVIGTGKKITLECSQTMGHDKMYWYQQDPGMELHLIHYSYGVNSTEKGDLSSESTVSRIRTEHFPLTLESARPSHTSQYLCASSGPLTNEKLFFGSGTQLSVL.

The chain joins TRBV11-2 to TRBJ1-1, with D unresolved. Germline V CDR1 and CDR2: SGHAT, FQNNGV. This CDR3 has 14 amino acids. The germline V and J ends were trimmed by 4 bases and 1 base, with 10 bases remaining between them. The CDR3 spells CASSSTYRNTEAFF. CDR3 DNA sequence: TGTGCCAGCAGCTCCACATACCGGAACACTGAAGCTTTCTTT.

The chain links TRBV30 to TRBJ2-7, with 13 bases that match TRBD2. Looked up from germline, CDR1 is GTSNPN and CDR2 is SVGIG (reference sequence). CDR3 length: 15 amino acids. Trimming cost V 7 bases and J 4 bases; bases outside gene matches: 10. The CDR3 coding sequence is TGTGCCTCCCGACTAGCGGGGGGTAACAGGTACGAGCAGTACTTC. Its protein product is CASRLAGGNRYEQYF.

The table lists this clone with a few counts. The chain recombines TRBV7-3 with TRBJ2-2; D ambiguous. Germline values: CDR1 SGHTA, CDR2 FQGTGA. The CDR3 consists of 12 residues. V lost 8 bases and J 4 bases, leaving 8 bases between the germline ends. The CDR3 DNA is TGTGCCAGCCGCGCGTCCACCGGGGAGCTGTTTTTT. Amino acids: CASRASTGELFF.

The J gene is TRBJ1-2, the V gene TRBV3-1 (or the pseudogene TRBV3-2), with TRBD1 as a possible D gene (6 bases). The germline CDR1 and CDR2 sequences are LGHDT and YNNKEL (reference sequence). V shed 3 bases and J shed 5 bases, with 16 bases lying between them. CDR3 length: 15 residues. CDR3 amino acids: CASSHWREQGYGYTF. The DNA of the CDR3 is TGTGCCAGCAGCCACTGGAGAGAGCAGGGGTATGGCTACACCTTC.

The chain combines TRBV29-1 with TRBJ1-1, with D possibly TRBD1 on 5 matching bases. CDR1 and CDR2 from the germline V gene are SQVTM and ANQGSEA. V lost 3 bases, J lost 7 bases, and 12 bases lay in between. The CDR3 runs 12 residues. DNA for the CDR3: TGCAGCGTTGAGGGCAGACAGATTGAAGCTTTCTTT. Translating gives CSVEGRQIEAFF. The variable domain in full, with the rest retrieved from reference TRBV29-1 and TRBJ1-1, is SAVISQKPSRDICQRGTSLTIQCQVDSQVTMMFWYRQQPGQSLTLIATANQGSEATYESGFVIDKFPISRPNLTFSTLTVSNMSPEDSSIYLCSVEGRQIEAFFGQGTRLTVV.

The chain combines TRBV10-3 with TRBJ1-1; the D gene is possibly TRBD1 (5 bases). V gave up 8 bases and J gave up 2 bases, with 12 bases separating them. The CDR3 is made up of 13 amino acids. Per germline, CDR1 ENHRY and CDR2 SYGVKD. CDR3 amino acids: CAIQNRLNTEAFF. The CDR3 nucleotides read TGTGCCATCCAAAACAGGCTTAACACTGAAGCTTTCTTT.

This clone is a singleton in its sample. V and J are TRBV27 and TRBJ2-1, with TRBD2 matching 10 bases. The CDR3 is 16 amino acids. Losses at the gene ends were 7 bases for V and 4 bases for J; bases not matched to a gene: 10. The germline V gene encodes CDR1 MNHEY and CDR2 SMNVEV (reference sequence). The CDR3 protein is CASKPLAGENYNEQFF. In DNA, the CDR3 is TGTGCCAGCAAACCTCTAGCGGGGGAAAATTACAATGAGCAGTTCTTC.

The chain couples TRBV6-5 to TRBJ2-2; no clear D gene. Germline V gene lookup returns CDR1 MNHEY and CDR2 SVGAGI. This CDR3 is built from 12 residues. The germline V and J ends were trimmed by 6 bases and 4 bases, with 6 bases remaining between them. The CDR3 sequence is CASRSSTGELFF. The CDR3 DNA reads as TGTGCCAGCAGGTCGAGCACCGGGGAGCTGTTTTTT.

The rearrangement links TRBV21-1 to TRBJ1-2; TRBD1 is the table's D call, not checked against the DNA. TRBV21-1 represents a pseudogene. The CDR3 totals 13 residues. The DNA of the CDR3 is TGTGCCGCGCACAGGCAAGGCGAGCCTGGCTACACCTTC. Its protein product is CAAHRQGEPGYTF.

CDR3 residues: CASSFGGREEAFF. The CDR3 DNA is TGTGCCAGCAGCTTTGGGGGCCGCGAGGAAGCTTTCTTT. The chain is built from TRBV7-3 and TRBJ1-1, with TRBD1 as a possible D gene (6 bases). Germline CDR1 and CDR2: SGHTA and FQGTGA. The CDR3 sequence is 13 residues long. V lost 3 bases and J 8 bases, leaving 13 bases between the germline ends.